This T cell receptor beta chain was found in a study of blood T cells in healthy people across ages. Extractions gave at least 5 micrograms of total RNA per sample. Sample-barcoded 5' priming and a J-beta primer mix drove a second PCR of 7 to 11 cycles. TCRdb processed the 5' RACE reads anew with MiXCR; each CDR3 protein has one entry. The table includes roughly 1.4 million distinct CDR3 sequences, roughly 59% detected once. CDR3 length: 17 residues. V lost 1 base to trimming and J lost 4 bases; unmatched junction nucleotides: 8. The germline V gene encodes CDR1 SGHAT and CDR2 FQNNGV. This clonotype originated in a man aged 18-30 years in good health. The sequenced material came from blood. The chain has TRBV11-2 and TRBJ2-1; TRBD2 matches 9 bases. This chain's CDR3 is CASSLVGGGALYNEQFF. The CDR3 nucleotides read TGTGCCAGCAGCTTAGTAGGCGGGGGGGCGCTGTACAATGAGCAGTTCTTC.